This entry concerns a single T cell receptor beta chain. These data belong to a study of cytomegalovirus exposure and HLA in healthy donors. Deletions cut 0 bases from V and 3 bases from J, with 9 bases between. The CDR3 is 16 amino acids. CDR1 MGHRA and CDR2 YSYEKL come from the germline V gene. 60 Vbeta and 13 Jbeta primers were used in PCR. Sequencing used immunoSEQ multiplex PCR; TCRdb keeps in-frame clones, though not all of them. The table records under 200,000 clones, 86% of them present only once. The sequence was obtained from a woman under 30 in good health and CMV-seronegative. The sample comprised PBMCs. This chain joins TRBV4-1 and TRBJ1-6; no definite D call. The CDR3 loop reads CASSQELEHYNSPLHF. The CDR3 DNA is TGCGCCAGCAGCCAAGAATTAGAGCACTATAATTCACCCCTCCACTTT.